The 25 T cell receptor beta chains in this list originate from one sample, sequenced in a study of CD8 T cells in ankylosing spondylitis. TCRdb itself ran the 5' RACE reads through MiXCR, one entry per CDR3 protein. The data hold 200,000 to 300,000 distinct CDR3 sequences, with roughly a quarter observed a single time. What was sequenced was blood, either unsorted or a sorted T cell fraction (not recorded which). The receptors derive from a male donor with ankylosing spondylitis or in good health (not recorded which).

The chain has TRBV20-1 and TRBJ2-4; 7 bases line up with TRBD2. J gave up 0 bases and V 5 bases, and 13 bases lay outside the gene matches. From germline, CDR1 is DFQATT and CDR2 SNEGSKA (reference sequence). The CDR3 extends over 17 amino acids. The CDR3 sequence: CSAPPLGGSLAKNIQYF. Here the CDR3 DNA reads TGCAGTGCTCCACCCCTCGGGGGGTCGTTAGCCAAAAACATTCAGTACTTC.

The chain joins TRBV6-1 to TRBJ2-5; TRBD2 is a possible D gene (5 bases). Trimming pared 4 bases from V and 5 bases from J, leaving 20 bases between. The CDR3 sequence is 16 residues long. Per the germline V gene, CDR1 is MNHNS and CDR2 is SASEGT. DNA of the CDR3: TGTGCCAGCAGTGTTCCGGGAAAACGAGCCTGGGAGACCCAGTACTTC. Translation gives CASSVPGKRAWETQYF.

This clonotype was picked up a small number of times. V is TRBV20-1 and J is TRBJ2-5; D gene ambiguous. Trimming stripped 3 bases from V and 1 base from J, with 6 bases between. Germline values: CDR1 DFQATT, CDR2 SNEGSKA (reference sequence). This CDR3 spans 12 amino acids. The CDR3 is CSASETQETQYF. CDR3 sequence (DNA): TGCAGTGCTAGTGAGACCCAAGAGACCCAGTACTTC.

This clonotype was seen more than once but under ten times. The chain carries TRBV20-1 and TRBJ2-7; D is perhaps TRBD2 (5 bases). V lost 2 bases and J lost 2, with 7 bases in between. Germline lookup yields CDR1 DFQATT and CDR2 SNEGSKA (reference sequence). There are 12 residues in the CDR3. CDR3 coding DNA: TGCAGTGCTAGACTAGCCACCTACGAGCAGTACTTC. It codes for CSARLATYEQYF.

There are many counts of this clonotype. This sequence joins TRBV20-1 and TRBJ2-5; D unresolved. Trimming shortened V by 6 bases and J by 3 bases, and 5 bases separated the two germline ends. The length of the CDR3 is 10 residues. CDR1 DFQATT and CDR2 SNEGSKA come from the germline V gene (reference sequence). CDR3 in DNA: TGCAGTGCGCCTAAAGAGACCCAGTACTTC. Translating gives CSAPKETQYF.

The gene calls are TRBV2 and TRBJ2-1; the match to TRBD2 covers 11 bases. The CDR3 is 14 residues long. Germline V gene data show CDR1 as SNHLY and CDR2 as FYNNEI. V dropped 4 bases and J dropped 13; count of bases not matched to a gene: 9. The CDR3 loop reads CASSVTSGGGEQFF. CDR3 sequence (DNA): TGTGCCAGCAGTGTCACTAGCGGGGGCGGGGAACAGTTCTTC. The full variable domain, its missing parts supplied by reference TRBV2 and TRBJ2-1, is EPEVTQTPSHQVTQMGQEVILRCVPISNHLYFYWYRQILGQKVEFLVSFYNNEISEKSEIFDDQFSVERPDGSNFTLKIRSTKLEDSAMYFCASSVTSGGGEQFFGPGTRLTVL.

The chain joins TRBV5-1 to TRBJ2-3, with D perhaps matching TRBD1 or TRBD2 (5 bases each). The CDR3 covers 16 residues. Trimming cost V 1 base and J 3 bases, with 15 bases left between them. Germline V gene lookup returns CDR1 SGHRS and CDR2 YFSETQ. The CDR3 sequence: CASSLRVRGRTDTQYF. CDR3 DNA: TGCGCCAGCAGCTTGAGGGTCCGGGGCCGGACAGATACGCAGTATTTT.

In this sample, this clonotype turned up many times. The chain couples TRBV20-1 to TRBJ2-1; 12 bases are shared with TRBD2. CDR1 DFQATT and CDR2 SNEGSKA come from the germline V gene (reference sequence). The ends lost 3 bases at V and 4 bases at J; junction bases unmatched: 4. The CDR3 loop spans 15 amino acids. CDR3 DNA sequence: TGCAGTGCTAGGGCGACTAGCGGGGGATACAATGAGCAGTTCTTC. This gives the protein CSARATSGGYNEQFF.

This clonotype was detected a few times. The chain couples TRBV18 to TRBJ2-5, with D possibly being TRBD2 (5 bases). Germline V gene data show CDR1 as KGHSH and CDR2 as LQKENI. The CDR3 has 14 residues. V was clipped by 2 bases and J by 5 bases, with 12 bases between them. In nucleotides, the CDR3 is TGTGCCAGCTCACCAGGCATGGAGGCGGAGACCCAGTACTTC. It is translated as CASSPGMEAETQYF.

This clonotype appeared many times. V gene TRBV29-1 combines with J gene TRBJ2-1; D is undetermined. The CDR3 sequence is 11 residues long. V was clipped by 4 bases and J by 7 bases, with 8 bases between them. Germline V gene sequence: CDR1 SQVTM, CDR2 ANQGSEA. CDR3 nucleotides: TGCAGCGTTGCCAGATCGAATGAGCAGTTCTTC. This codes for CSVARSNEQFF.

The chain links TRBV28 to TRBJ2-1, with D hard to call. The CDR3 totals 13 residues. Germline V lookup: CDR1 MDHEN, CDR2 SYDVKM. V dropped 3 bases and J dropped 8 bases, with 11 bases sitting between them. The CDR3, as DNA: TGTGCCAGCAGTTTTAGCCGATCCTATGAGCAGTTCTTC. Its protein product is CASSFSRSYEQFF.

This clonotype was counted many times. CDR3 protein: CASIKGTSGGTQYF. The CDR3 nucleotides are TGTGCCAGCATCAAAGGGACTAGCGGGGGTACGCAGTATTTT. The chain joins TRBV12-3 or TRBV12-4 to TRBJ2-3; 14 bases align to TRBD2. This CDR3 region has 14 residues. Trimming at V came to 7 bases and at J to 8 bases, leaving 5 bases not matched to a gene.

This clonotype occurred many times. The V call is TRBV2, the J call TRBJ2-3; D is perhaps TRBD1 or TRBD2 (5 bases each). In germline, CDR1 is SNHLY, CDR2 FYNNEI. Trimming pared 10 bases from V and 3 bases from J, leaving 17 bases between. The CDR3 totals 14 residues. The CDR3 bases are TGTGCCACCACCAGGGAGCTAGGGACAGATACGCAGTATTTT. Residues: CATTRELGTDTQYF.

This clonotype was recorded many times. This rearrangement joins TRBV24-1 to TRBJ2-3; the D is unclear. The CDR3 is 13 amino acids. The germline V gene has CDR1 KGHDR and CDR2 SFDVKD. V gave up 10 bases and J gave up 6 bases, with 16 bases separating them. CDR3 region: CATGPFEEDTQYF. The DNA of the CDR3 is TGTGCCACAGGACCCTTTGAGGAGGATACGCAGTATTTT.

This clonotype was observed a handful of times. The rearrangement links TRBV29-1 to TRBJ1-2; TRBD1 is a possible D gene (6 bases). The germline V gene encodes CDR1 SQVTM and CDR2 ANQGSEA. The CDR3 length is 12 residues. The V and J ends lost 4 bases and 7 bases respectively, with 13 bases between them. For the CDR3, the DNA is TGCAGCGTTGTGGGGGCCCCTAGTGGCTACACCTTC. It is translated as CSVVGAPSGYTF.

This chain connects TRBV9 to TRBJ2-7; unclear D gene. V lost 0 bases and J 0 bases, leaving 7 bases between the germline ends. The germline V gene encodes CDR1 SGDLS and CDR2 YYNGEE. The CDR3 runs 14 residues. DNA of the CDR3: TGTGCCAGCAGCGTAGGGTTTTCCTCCTACGAGCAGTACTTC. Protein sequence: CASSVGFSSYEQYF.

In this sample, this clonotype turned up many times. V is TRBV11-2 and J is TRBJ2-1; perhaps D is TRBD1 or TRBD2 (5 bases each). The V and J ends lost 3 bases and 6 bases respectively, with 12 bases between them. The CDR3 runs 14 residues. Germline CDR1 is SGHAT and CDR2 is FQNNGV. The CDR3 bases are TGTGCCAGCAGCTTGGGGACGGTCCTCAATGAGCAGTTCTTC. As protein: CASSLGTVLNEQFF.

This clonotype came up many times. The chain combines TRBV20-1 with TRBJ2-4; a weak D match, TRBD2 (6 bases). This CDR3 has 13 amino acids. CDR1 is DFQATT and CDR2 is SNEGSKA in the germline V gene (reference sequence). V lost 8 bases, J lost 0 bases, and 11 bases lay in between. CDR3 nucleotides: TGCAGTCAACCGGGACTAGCCAAAAACATTCAGTACTTC. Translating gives CSQPGLAKNIQYF.

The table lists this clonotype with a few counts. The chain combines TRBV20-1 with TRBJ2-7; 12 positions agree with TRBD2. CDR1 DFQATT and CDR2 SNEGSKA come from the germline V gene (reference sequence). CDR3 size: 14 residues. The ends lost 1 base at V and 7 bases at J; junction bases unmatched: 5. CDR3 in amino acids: CSARVTSGGWEQYF. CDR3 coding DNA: TGCAGTGCTAGAGTAACTAGCGGGGGGTGGGAGCAGTACTTC.

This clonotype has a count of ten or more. The CDR3 here is CSADPSGGSTGELFF. CDR3 sequence (DNA): TGCAGTGCGGACCCTAGCGGGGGATCGACCGGGGAGCTGTTTTTT. The chain links TRBV20-1 to TRBJ2-2, with 10 nucleotides matching TRBD2. Germline lookup yields CDR1 DFQATT and CDR2 SNEGSKA (reference sequence). The CDR3 sequence is 15 residues long. The ends lost 6 bases at V and 5 bases at J; junction bases unmatched: 9.

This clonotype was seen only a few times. CDR3 in amino acids: CASSPRGAGANVLTF. The CDR3, as DNA: TGTGCCAGCAGCCCCAGGGGTGCTGGGGCCAACGTCCTGACTTTC. The chain has TRBV14 and TRBJ2-6; D is possibly TRBD1 (6 bases). Trimming stripped 4 bases from V and 2 bases from J, with 9 bases between. The CDR3 contains 15 residues. CDR1 is SGHDN and CDR2 is FVKESK in the germline V gene. Complete variable domain (other parts from reference TRBV14 and TRBJ2-6): EAGVTQFPSHSVIEKGQTVTLRCDPISGHDNLYWYRRVMGKEIKFLLHFVKESKQDESGMPNNRFLAERTGGTYSTLKVQPAELEDSGVYFCASSPRGAGANVLTFGAGSRLTVL.

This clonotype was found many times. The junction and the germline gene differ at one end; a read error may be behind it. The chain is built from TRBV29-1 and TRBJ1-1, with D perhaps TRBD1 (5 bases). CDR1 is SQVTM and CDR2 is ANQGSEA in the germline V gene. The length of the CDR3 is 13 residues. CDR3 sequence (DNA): TGCAGCGTTAGAGTCCGCGAGGACACTGAAGTTTTCTTT. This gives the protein CSVRVREDTEVFF.

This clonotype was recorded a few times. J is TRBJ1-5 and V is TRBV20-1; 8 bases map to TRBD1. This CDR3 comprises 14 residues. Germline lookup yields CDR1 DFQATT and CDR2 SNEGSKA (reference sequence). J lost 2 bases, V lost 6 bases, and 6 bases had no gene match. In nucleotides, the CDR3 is TGCAGTGCCCGGGGGACAGGAGGCAATCAGCCCCAGCATTTT. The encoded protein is CSARGTGGNQPQHF.

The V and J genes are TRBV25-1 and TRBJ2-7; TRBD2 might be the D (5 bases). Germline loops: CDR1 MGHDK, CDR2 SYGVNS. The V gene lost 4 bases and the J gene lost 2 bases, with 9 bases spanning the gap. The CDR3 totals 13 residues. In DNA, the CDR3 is TGTGCCAGCAGTGTGGACTCTGCCTACGAGCAGTACTTC. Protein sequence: CASSVDSAYEQYF.

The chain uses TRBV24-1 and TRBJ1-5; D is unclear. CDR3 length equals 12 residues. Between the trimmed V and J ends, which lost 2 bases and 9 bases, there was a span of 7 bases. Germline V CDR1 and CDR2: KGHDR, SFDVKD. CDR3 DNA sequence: TGTGCCACCAGTGATTCGGTCGGGCCCCAGCATTTT. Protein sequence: CATSDSVGPQHF.